A single sample gave rise to the 7 T cell receptor beta chains below, sequenced in a study of CD8 T cells in ankylosing spondylitis. Broader study findings: Ankylosing spondylitis blood appeared to be characterized by a TCR beta motif of 7 to 9 highly homologous variants.

TCRdb passed the 5' RACE reads through MiXCR, listing each CDR3 protein once. The sample holds a few hundred thousand distinct CDR3 sequences, over 9.5% seen once. These receptors have no identified antigens. The sample comprised blood, either unsorted or a sorted T cell fraction (not recorded which). The receptors here all came from a male donor with ankylosing spondylitis.

This clonotype was counted ten times or more. The V call is TRBV29-1, the J call TRBJ2-7, with D perhaps TRBD1 or TRBD2 (5 bases each). Germline loops: CDR1 SQVTM, CDR2 ANQGSEA. V dropped 7 bases and J dropped 0 bases, with 13 bases sitting between them. This CDR3 is 13 amino acids long. CDR3 DNA sequence: TGCAGCGCGTGGGACCGCCTCTCCTACGAGCAGTACTTC. Residues: CSAWDRLSYEQYF.

This clonotype showed up many times. The rearrangement links TRBV4-2 to TRBJ2-1; 15 positions match TRBD2. CDR3 length: 19 residues. Trimming at V came to 0 bases and at J to 7 bases, leaving 10 bases not matched to a gene. Germline values: CDR1 LGHNA, CDR2 YNFKEQ. The CDR3 bases are TGTGCCAGCAGCCAAGATAGGGGACTAGCGGGAGGTCGGGGGAATGAGCAGTTCTTC. Translation: CASSQDRGLAGGRGNEQFF.

The rearrangement joins TRBV7-9 to TRBJ1-4; D is perhaps TRBD1 (6 bases). The CDR3 is 15 amino acids. Between the trimmed V and J ends, which lost 1 base and 4 bases, there was a span of 10 bases. Germline assignment: CDR1 SEHNR and CDR2 FQNEAQ (reference sequence). The CDR3 sequence: CASSLVRDINEKLFF. The CDR3 DNA follows: TGTGCCAGCAGCTTAGTCCGGGACATTAATGAAAAACTGTTTTTT.

This clonotype has just a few counts. CDR3 residues: CASSLGDFSYEQYV. CDR3 coding DNA: TGTGCCAGCAGTTTAGGGGATTTCTCCTACGAGCAGTACGTC. The V gene is TRBV12-3 or TRBV12-4, the J gene TRBJ2-7, with D unclear. Trimming pared 1 base from V and 0 bases from J, leaving 7 bases between. CDR3 length equals 14 residues.

This clonotype turned up a few times. This chain uses TRBV10-3 with TRBJ2-7; 9 nucleotides match TRBD1. The CDR3 contains 15 residues. Germline CDR1 ENHRY, CDR2 SYGVKD. The junction had 7 bases not matched to a gene; V was cut back by 3 bases and J by 4 bases. The CDR3 DNA reads as TGTGCCATCAGTGATACCTACAGGGGGCAATACGAGCAGTACGTC. Protein sequence: CAISDTYRGQYEQYV.

This clonotype was counted between two and nine times. The chain couples TRBV6-1 to TRBJ2-7, with D maybe TRBD1 (5 bases). Germline CDR1 is MNHNS and CDR2 is SASEGT. CDR3 length: 14 residues. Trimming cost V 4 bases and J 3 bases, with 13 bases left between them. In DNA form, the CDR3 reads TGTGCCAGCAGTGGGACACAAGAGTTCTACGAGCAGTACTTC. Its translation is CASSGTQEFYEQYF.

There are many counts of this clonotype. This rearrangement joins TRBV20-1 to TRBJ2-7; TRBD2 aligns across 7 bases. J was trimmed by 6 bases and V by 5 bases; bases with no gene match: 16. Germline V gene lookup returns CDR1 DFQATT and CDR2 SNEGSKA (reference sequence). The CDR3 contains 15 residues. The CDR3 DNA reads TGCAGTGCTGAAGTCTGGGCTAGCGGATCGAGCGAGCAGTACTTC. Its protein is CSAEVWASGSSEQYF.